Here is one T cell receptor beta chain with its context. CDR1 and CDR2 from the germline V gene are SGHRS and YFSETQ. This CDR3 has 15 amino acids. V lost 0 bases and J lost 0, with 6 bases in between. The data derive from a study of shared clonotypes between healthy human individuals. The protocol was immunoSEQ multiplex PCR, while the TCRdb copy is restricted to in-frame clones and leaves out a portion. Altogether approximately 2.1 million clones are present, 93% being singletons, with the ten largest covering about 0.39%. The V call is TRBV5-1, the J call TRBJ2-2, with D uncertain. Sequences were obtained from naive CD4+ T cells from PBMCs. Subset described: CD45RA+ positively selected. The clonotype comes from a man in his late teens or twenties in good health. Some clones in this sample may be carry-over from other donors' samples. The CDR3 loop is CASSLVEPNTGELFF. For the CDR3, the DNA is TGCGCCAGCAGCTTGGTGGAACCGAACACCGGGGAGCTGTTTTTT. Combining the CDR3 with reference TRBV5-1 and TRBJ2-2 gives the whole variable domain KAGVTQTPRYLIKTRGQQVTLSCSPISGHRSVSWYQQTPGQGLQFLFEYFSETQRNKGNFPGRFSGRQFSNSRSEMNVSTLELGDSALYLCASSLVEPNTGELFFGEGSRLTVL.